These 11 T cell receptor beta chains came from one sample sequenced in a study of cytotoxic CD8 clonotypes in ibrutinib-treated CLL. The table came from immunoSEQ multiplex PCR; TCRdb's copy has only in-frame clones and leaves some out. The table lists over 95,000 clones, 55% to 75% of them singletons, with around 37% in the top ten. The starting material was PBMCs, obtained after 24 months of ibrutinib treatment. These receptors all come from a human donor with chronic lymphocytic leukemia.

This clone was recorded once. The CDR3 is CSVVGYREGTGELFF. Written as DNA, the CDR3 is TGCAGCGTTGTGGGTTACCGTGAGGGCACCGGGGAGCTGTTTTTT. The chain has TRBV29-1 and TRBJ2-2, with a weak D call TRBD2 (5 bases). The V gene lost 4 bases and the J gene lost 4 bases, with 16 bases spanning the gap. Germline lookup yields CDR1 SQVTM and CDR2 ANQGSEA. The CDR3 is 15 residues long.

This clone turned up a few times. The V call is TRBV7-2, the J call TRBJ2-1; perhaps TRBD2 as D (7 bases). Germline loops: CDR1 SGHTA, CDR2 FQGNSA. This CDR3 is built from 16 residues. The V end was cut by 3 bases, the J end by 8 bases, with 20 bases between. The chain's CDR3 is CASSFAGAPVRDEQFF. In DNA form, the CDR3 reads TGTGCCAGCAGCTTTGCGGGGGCGCCGGTGAGGGATGAGCAGTTCTTC.

The rearrangement links TRBV7-6 to TRBJ2-7, with D possibly being TRBD2 (6 bases). CDR3 length: 13 residues. Trimming removed 2 bases from V and 5 bases from J, with 10 bases in between. Germline CDR1 is SGHVS and CDR2 is FNYEAQ. CDR3 region: CASSLFRRDEQYF. The CDR3 DNA reads as TGTGCCAGCAGCTTATTCCGGAGGGACGAGCAGTACTTC.

This clone was found many times. This specimen includes other DNA sequences encoding the same CDR3. This chain links TRBV5-1 with TRBJ1-4; no clear D gene. This CDR3 is built from 13 residues. The ends were cut back, 2 bases at V and 4 bases at J, with 6 bases in the middle. Looked up from germline, CDR1 is SGHRS and CDR2 is YFSETQ. The CDR3 region is CASSFGGNEKLFF. CDR3 coding DNA: TGCGCCAGCAGCTTTGGTGGTAATGAAAAACTGTTTTTT.

This rearrangement joins TRBV29-1 to TRBJ1-3; D not certain. Between the trimmed V and J ends, which lost 4 bases and 4 bases, there was a span of 5 bases. Germline V gene lookup returns CDR1 SQVTM and CDR2 ANQGSEA. CDR3 length: 11 amino acids. CDR3 in DNA: TGCAGCGTTGGATCCGGAAACACCATATATTTT. Amino acids: CSVGSGNTIYF.

This clone was counted a few times. The chain combines TRBV27 with TRBJ2-5, with D perhaps being TRBD1 or TRBD2 (6 bases each). This CDR3 contains 14 residues. Germline-derived CDR1 and CDR2 are MNHEY and SMNVEV (reference sequence). V lost 3 bases and J lost 5, with 13 bases in between. The CDR3 loop is CASSLVGGGETQYF. DNA for the CDR3: TGTGCCAGCAGTTTGGTGGGGGGCGGGGAGACCCAGTACTTC.

This chain uses TRBV5-6 with TRBJ2-7, with D tentatively TRBD1 or TRBD2 (6 bases each). The V gene lost 2 bases and the J gene lost 7 bases, with 13 bases spanning the gap. This CDR3 is 13 amino acids long. In germline, CDR1 is SGHDT, CDR2 YYEEEE. For the CDR3, the DNA is TGTGCCAGCAGCTTCCCGGGGGCGGGAGAGCAGTACTTC. It encodes CASSFPGAGEQYF.

This chain connects TRBV12-5 to TRBJ2-7, with D tentatively TRBD1 (6 bases). The CDR3 totals 13 residues. V dropped 3 bases and J dropped 3 bases, with 9 bases sitting between them. Germline assignment: CDR1 LGHNT and CDR2 FRNRAP. The CDR3 sequence is CASGLQGYYEQYF. As DNA, the CDR3 is TGTGCTAGTGGTTTACAGGGTTACTACGAGCAGTACTTC. Variable domain in full (rest from reference TRBV12-5 and TRBJ2-7): DARVTQTPRHKVTEMGQEVTMRCQPILGHNTVFWYRQTMMQGLELLAYFRNRAPLDDSGMPKDRFSAEMPDATLATLKIQPSEPRDSAVYFCASGLQGYYEQYFGPGTRLTVT.

This clone was counted only a few times. The genes are TRBV7-2 and TRBJ1-4, with a weak D call TRBD1 (5 bases). With 4 bases removed from V and 5 bases from J, the gap between germline ends came to 14 bases. This CDR3 has 15 amino acids. Per germline, CDR1 SGHTA and CDR2 FQGNSA. The CDR3 loop reads CASSSETAGNEKLFF. DNA for the CDR3: TGTGCCAGCAGCTCAGAGACAGCGGGGAATGAAAAACTGTTTTTT.

This clone was seen a handful of times. The V gene is TRBV30, the J gene TRBJ1-2; D ambiguous. Trimming pared 0 bases from V and 8 bases from J, leaving 13 bases between. CDR1 is GTSNPN and CDR2 is SVGIG in the germline V gene (reference sequence). CDR3 length: 13 amino acids. DNA for the CDR3: TGTGCCTGGAGTGTCGGAGGGCTGGGAGGCTACACCTTC. Translation gives CAWSVGGLGGYTF. Drawing the rest from reference TRBV30 and TRBJ1-2, the complete variable domain is SQTIHQWPATLVQPVGSPLSLECTVEGTSNPNLYWYRQAAGRGLQLLFYSVGIGQISSEVPQNLSASRPQDRQFILSSKKLLLSDSGFYLCAWSVGGLGGYTFGSGTRLTVV.

V and J are TRBV28 and TRBJ1-2; D ambiguous. Trimming cost V 6 bases and J 4 bases, with 9 bases left between them. CDR3 size: 12 residues. Germline CDR1 and CDR2: MDHEN and SYDVKM. The CDR3 reads CASSTFGYGYTF. The CDR3 DNA reads TGTGCCAGCAGCACTTTCGGCTATGGCTACACCTTC.